This record covers a single T cell receptor (beta chain). In the authors' methods: For nucleated cells, counts were estimated from reference gene primer amplification. TCRdb's table, derived via immunoSEQ multiplex PCR, lists solely in-frame clones and lacks some. V and J calls and clone size are those listed in that table; D and trimming were worked out from the DNA. The sample consists of some 150,000 clones, approximately 83% of them appearing once. The data originate from a study of blood T cell repertoires in COVID-19. The wider study: PBMCs, B-cell-depleted T cells, or T cells were the source of the cDNA or gDNA that made up the material.

V was clipped by 3 bases and J by 4 bases, with 10 bases between them. The germline V gene has CDR1 GTSNPN and CDR2 SVGIG (reference sequence). The CDR3 is 13 amino acids. Sequencing used peripheral blood. The source is an older woman with COVID-19, enrolled during active disease. This sequence joins TRBV30 and TRBJ2-1; D uncertain. The CDR3 nucleotides read TGTGCCTGGAGAGCTCGAAGATACAATGAGCAGTTCTTC. Protein sequence: CAWRARRYNEQFF.